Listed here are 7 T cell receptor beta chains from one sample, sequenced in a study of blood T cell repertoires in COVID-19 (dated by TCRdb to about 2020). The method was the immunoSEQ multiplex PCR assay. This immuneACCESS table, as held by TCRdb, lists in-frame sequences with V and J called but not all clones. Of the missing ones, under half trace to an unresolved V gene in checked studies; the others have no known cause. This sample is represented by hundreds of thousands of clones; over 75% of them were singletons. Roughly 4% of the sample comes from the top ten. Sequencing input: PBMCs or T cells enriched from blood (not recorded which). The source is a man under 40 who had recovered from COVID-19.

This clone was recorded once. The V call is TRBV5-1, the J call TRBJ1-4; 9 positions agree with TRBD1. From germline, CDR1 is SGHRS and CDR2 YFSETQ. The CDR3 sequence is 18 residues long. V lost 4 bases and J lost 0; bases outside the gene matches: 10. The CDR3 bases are TGCGCCAGCAGCCACCTTCCGGGACAGGGTGCAACTAATGAAAAACTGTTTTTT. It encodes CASSHLPGQGATNEKLFF. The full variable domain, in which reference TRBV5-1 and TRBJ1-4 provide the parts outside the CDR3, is KAGVTQTPRYLIKTRGQQVTLSCSPISGHRSVSWYQQTPGQGLQFLFEYFSETQRNKGNFPGRFSGRQFSNSRSEMNVSTLELGDSALYLCASSHLPGQGATNEKLFFGSGTQLSVL.

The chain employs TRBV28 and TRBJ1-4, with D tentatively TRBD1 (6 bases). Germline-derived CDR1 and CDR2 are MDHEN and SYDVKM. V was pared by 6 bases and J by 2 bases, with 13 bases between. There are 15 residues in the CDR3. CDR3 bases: TGTGCCAGCAGACTCCAAGGGGGTACTAATGAAAAACTGTTTTTT. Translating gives CASRLQGGTNEKLFF. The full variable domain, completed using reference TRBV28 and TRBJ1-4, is DVKVTQSSRYLVKRTGEKVFLECVQDMDHENMFWYRQDPGLGLRLIYFSYDVKMKEKGDIPEGYSVSREKKERFSLILESASTNQTSMYLCASRLQGGTNEKLFFGSGTQLSVL.

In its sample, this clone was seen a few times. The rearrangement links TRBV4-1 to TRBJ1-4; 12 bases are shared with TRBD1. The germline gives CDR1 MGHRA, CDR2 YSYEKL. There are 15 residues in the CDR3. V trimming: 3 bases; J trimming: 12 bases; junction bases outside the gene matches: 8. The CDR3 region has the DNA TGCGCCAGCAGCCACCCGGGACAGGGGGCTTTAGAACTGTTTTTT. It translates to CASSHPGQGALELFF.

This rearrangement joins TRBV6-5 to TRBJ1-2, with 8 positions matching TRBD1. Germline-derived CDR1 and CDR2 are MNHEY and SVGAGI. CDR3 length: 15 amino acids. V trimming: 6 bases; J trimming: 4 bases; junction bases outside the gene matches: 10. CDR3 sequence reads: CASREEAGGVYGYTF. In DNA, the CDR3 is TGTGCCAGCAGGGAGGAGGCAGGGGGCGTCTATGGCTACACCTTC.

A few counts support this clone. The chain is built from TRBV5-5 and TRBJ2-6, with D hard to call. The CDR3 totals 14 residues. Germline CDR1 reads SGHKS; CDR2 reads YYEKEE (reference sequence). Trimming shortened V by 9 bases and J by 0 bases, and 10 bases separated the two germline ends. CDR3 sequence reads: CATHSSSGANVLTF. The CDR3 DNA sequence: TGTGCCACCCACAGCAGCTCTGGGGCCAACGTCCTGACTTTC.

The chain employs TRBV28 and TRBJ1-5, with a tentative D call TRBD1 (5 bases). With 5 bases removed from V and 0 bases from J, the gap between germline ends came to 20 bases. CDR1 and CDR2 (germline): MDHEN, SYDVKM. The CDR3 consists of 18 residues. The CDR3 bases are TGTGCCAGCAGTCAGCTAACTCGGGGGACGTATAGCAATCAGCCCCAGCATTTT. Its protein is CASSQLTRGTYSNQPQHF.

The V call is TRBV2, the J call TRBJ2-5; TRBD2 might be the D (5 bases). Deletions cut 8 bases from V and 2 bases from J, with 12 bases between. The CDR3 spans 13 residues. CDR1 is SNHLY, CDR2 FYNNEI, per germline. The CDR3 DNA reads TGTGCCAGCGGTAGCGTATTACAAGAGACCCAGTACTTC. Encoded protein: CASGSVLQETQYF.